The 26 T cell receptor beta chains given below trace back to one sample, sequenced in a study of T cell responses to AZD1222 COVID-19 vaccine. Libraries were prepared by immunoSEQ multiplex PCR; TCRdb keeps only in-frame clonotypes and omits some of them. The sample gives about 120,000 clones, 85% to 95% of which show up once; about 3% is in the top ten. The input for sequencing was peripheral blood, taken on day 0 of AZD1222 vaccination. The receptor source for this set is an adult in good health.

The chain is built from TRBV6-5 and TRBJ2-7, with 7 nucleotides matching TRBD2. The CDR3 length is 14 residues. Germline CDR1 and CDR2: MNHEY and SVGAGI. V dropped 8 bases and J dropped 4; count of bases not matched to a gene: 11. This CDR3 is CASVPAGSRYEQYF. CDR3 sequence (DNA): TGTGCCAGCGTCCCAGCGGGAAGTAGGTACGAGCAGTACTTC.

The chain couples TRBV27 to TRBJ1-2; TRBD1 matches 8 bases. The germline CDR1 and CDR2 sequences are MNHEY and SMNVEV (reference sequence). The CDR3 loop spans 12 amino acids. J gave up 8 bases and V 6 bases, and 5 bases lay outside the gene matches. CDR3 nucleotides: TGTGCCAGCAGCTCGACAGGGGTGGGCTACACCTTC. Its protein is CASSSTGVGYTF.

The rearrangement links TRBV5-1 to TRBJ1-5, with TRBD1 matching 7 bases. Losses at the gene ends were 0 bases for V and 2 bases for J; bases not matched to a gene: 8. This CDR3 comprises 17 residues. Germline V gene data show CDR1 as SGHRS and CDR2 as YFSETQ. CDR3 nucleotide sequence: TGCGCCAGCAGCTTGGTTATAACAGGGGAGGGCAATCAGCCCCAGCATTTT. Translation: CASSLVITGEGNQPQHF.

V usage is TRBV11-2 and J usage is TRBJ1-2; D unresolved. The CDR3 is 12 residues long. Germline V gene sequence: CDR1 SGHAT, CDR2 FQNNGV. V gave up 2 bases and J gave up 8 bases, with 9 bases separating them. The CDR3 is CASSLTLQGYTF. CDR3 nucleotides: TGTGCCAGCAGCTTAACGTTGCAGGGCTACACCTTC.

V is TRBV20-1 and J is TRBJ2-7, with TRBD2 matching 7 bases. Germline lookup yields CDR1 DFQATT and CDR2 SNEGSKA (reference sequence). The CDR3 contains 11 residues. V gave up 3 bases and J gave up 6 bases; unmatched junction bases: 2. The CDR3 region has the DNA TGCAGTGCTAGCGGGGGGTCCGAGCAGTACTTC. Translation gives CSASGGSEQYF.

This clone was recorded only once. V and J are TRBV24-1 and TRBJ2-7; perhaps TRBD2 as D (5 bases). This CDR3 contains 13 residues. Germline V lookup: CDR1 KGHDR, CDR2 SFDVKD. V shed 4 bases and J shed 4 bases, with 10 bases lying between them. In nucleotides, the CDR3 is TGTGCCACCAGTGACGATAGGACTTACGAGCAGTACTTC. It specifies CATSDDRTYEQYF.

The chain carries TRBV7-9 and TRBJ2-1; a possible D gene is TRBD2 (7 bases). Germline V gives CDR1 SEHNR, CDR2 FQNEAQ (reference sequence). The CDR3 covers 14 residues. V lost 4 bases and J lost 9, with 16 bases in between. DNA for the CDR3: TGTGCCAGCAGCTGGGAGGGGGACAAGGTTGAGCAGTTCTTC. It encodes CASSWEGDKVEQFF.

The rearrangement links TRBV19 to TRBJ2-7; D remains unclear. V was trimmed by 4 bases and J by 3 bases, leaving 16 bases between them. This CDR3 spans 15 amino acids. Germline V CDR1 and CDR2: LNHDA, SQIVND (reference sequence). This CDR3 reads CASSRFRQANYEQYF. For the CDR3, the DNA is TGTGCCAGTAGTAGGTTCCGCCAGGCTAACTACGAGCAGTACTTC. Looking up the rest from reference TRBV19 and TRBJ2-7 gives the full variable domain: DGGITQSPKYLFRKEGQNVTLSCEQNLNHDAMYWYRQDPGQGLRLIYYSQIVNDFQKGDIAEGYSVSREKKESFPLTVTSAQKNPTAFYLCASSRFRQANYEQYFGPGTRLTVT.

The chain couples TRBV19 to TRBJ2-4; D ambiguous. V dropped 1 base and J dropped 6 bases, with 7 bases sitting between them. Germline values: CDR1 LNHDA, CDR2 SQIVND (reference sequence). CDR3 length equals 13 residues. The CDR3 loop is CASSIGFTNIQYF. CDR3 nucleotides: TGTGCCAGTAGTATAGGGTTTACAAACATTCAGTACTTC.

The CDR3 reads CASSLSGGINSNQPQHF. The CDR3 DNA is TGTGCCAGCAGTTTATCGGGGGGCATTAATAGCAATCAGCCCCAGCATTTT. The V and J genes are TRBV27 and TRBJ1-5, with D possibly TRBD1 on 6 matching bases. V dropped 0 bases and J dropped 0 bases, with 12 bases sitting between them. This CDR3 spans 17 amino acids. Germline V gives CDR1 MNHEY, CDR2 SMNVEV (reference sequence).

The DNA of the CDR3 is TGTGCCTGGAGTAGACAGGGGGTGCCCCACCACTATGGCTACACCTTC. This sequence encodes CAWSRQGVPHHYGYTF. The rearrangement uses TRBV30 and TRBJ1-2; 9 bases line up with TRBD1. Germline V gene data show CDR1 as GTSNPN and CDR2 as SVGIG (reference sequence). The CDR3 covers 16 residues. V was pared by 2 bases and J by 3 bases, with 10 bases of the junction left unmatched.

The chain combines TRBV7-6 with TRBJ2-1; tentative D call: TRBD2 (6 bases). The CDR3 has 14 residues. Germline V gene data show CDR1 as SGHVS and CDR2 as FNYEAQ. V lost 2 bases and J lost 6, with 11 bases in between. CDR3 DNA sequence: TGTGCCAGCAGCTTACGGGAGTCGGTCAATGAGCAGTTCTTC. It encodes CASSLRESVNEQFF.

V and J are TRBV28 and TRBJ1-1; 9 positions match TRBD1. This CDR3 spans 14 amino acids. V shed 5 bases and J 7 bases; nucleotides not matched to a gene: 8. The V gene's germline CDR1 is MDHEN and CDR2 SYDVKM. CDR3 in amino acids: CASSPGTGNFEAFF. The DNA of the CDR3 is TGTGCCAGCAGTCCCGGGACAGGGAATTTTGAAGCTTTCTTT.

This chain connects TRBV6-6 to TRBJ1-1, with 12 bases that match TRBD1. This CDR3 has 15 amino acids. Germline V CDR1 and CDR2: MNHNY, SVGAGI (reference sequence). Losses at the gene ends were 0 bases for V and 8 bases for J; bases not matched to a gene: 4. CDR3 sequence (DNA): TGTGCCAGCAGTTACTCGGGACAGGGGGCACCCGAAGCTTTCTTT. Translating gives CASSYSGQGAPEAFF.

This clone showed up just once. The V and J genes are TRBV10-1 and TRBJ2-5, with 7 bases aligning to TRBD1. Trimming at V came to 0 bases and at J to 2 bases, leaving 0 bases not matched to a gene. The germline CDR1 and CDR2 sequences are WNHNN and SYGVQD (reference sequence). The CDR3 contains 14 residues. DNA for the CDR3: TGCGCCAGCAGTGAGTCGACAGGGCAAGAGACCCAGTACTTC. Translation gives CASSESTGQETQYF.

The gene calls are TRBV27 and TRBJ2-7; TRBD1 matches 7 bases. This CDR3 contains 13 residues. Germline loops: CDR1 MNHEY, CDR2 SMNVEV (reference sequence). The ends lost 6 bases at V and 2 bases at J; junction bases unmatched: 4. This chain's CDR3 is CASSPDRAYEQYF. The CDR3 nucleotides are TGTGCCAGCAGCCCCGACAGGGCCTACGAGCAGTACTTC.

As DNA, the CDR3 is TGTGCCAGCAGCCCCGTCGGAGTTACCGGGGAGCTGTTTTTT. Its translation: CASSPVGVTGELFF. V gene TRBV7-6 combines with J gene TRBJ2-2; D gene ambiguous. The V gene lost 5 bases and the J gene lost 5 bases, with 12 bases spanning the gap. CDR1 and CDR2 from the germline V gene are SGHVS and FNYEAQ. The CDR3 covers 14 residues.

Here the CDR3 reads CASSLSTGYIQAYYGYTF. The CDR3 nucleotides are TGTGCCAGCAGTTTATCGACAGGGTATATCCAGGCATACTATGGCTACACCTTC. The gene calls are TRBV28 and TRBJ1-2, with TRBD1 identical over 7 bases. This CDR3 is built from 18 residues. J gave up 3 bases and V 1 base, and 14 bases lay outside the gene matches. From germline, CDR1 is MDHEN and CDR2 SYDVKM.

The chain couples TRBV6-1 to TRBJ2-7; D not resolved. The CDR3 sequence is 13 residues long. Germline values: CDR1 MNHNS, CDR2 SASEGT. Trimming shortened V by 0 bases and J by 4 bases, and 7 bases separated the two germline ends. CDR3 in amino acids: CASSEAQPYEQYF. As DNA, the CDR3 is TGTGCCAGCAGTGAAGCGCAGCCTTACGAGCAGTACTTC.

The chain combines TRBV3-1 (or the pseudogene TRBV3-2) with TRBJ1-1, with a possible D match to TRBD1 (6 bases). This CDR3 has 20 amino acids. V was shortened by 4 bases and J by 1 base, with 28 bases between the two germline ends. Germline assignment: CDR1 LGHDT and CDR2 YNNKEL (reference sequence). The CDR3 DNA reads TGTGCCAGCAGCCCGACGAAGTACGGGGGCTATTCCATGGGGAACACTGAAGCTTTCTTT. Protein: CASSPTKYGGYSMGNTEAFF.

The chain carries TRBV3-1 (or the pseudogene TRBV3-2) and TRBJ1-5; D is undetermined. V was pared by 2 bases and J by 4 bases, with 6 bases between. This CDR3 comprises 13 residues. CDR1 and CDR2 (germline): LGHDT, YNNKEL (reference sequence). The chain's CDR3 is CASSQIPNQPQHF. The CDR3 coding sequence is TGTGCCAGCAGCCAAATCCCTAATCAGCCCCAGCATTTT.

The V gene is TRBV28, the J gene TRBJ1-2; D gene unclear. With 5 bases removed from V and 7 bases from J, the gap between germline ends came to 8 bases. CDR1 and CDR2 (germline): MDHEN, SYDVKM. The CDR3 contains 11 residues. The CDR3 sequence: CASSPAGGYTF. CDR3 DNA: TGTGCCAGCAGTCCGGCCGGTGGCTACACCTTC.

The J gene is TRBJ2-3, the V gene TRBV14; a weak D match, TRBD2 (5 bases). Germline V gene lookup returns CDR1 SGHDN and CDR2 FVKESK. Between the trimmed V and J ends, which lost 1 base and 4 bases, there was a span of 6 bases. The CDR3 has 13 residues. In DNA form, the CDR3 reads TGTGCCAGCAGCCAAGTACTAGCAGATACGCAGTATTTT. Translating gives CASSQVLADTQYF.

This chain joins TRBV9 and TRBJ2-7; 7 bases are a match to TRBD1. The germline V gene encodes CDR1 SGDLS and CDR2 YYNGEE. The CDR3 sequence is 14 residues long. Trimming at V came to 0 bases and at J to 2 bases, leaving 2 bases not matched to a gene. The CDR3 here is CASSVGGTAYEQYF. In nucleotides, the CDR3 is TGTGCCAGCAGCGTAGGGGGGACAGCCTACGAGCAGTACTTC. Looking up the rest from reference TRBV9 and TRBJ2-7 gives the full variable domain: DSGVTQTPKHLITATGQRVTLRCSPRSGDLSVYWYQQSLDQGLQFLIQYYNGEERAKGNILERFSAQQFPDLHSELNLSSLELGDSALYFCASSVGGTAYEQYFGPGTRLTVT.

The V call is TRBV28, the J call TRBJ2-2; unclear D gene. The ends were cut back, 5 bases at V and 3 bases at J, with 19 bases in the middle. CDR1 MDHEN and CDR2 SYDVKM come from the germline V gene. This CDR3 has 17 amino acids. Here the CDR3 reads CASSTAGFRSYTGELFF. The CDR3, as DNA: TGTGCCAGCAGTACCGCTGGGTTCAGAAGTTACACCGGGGAGCTGTTTTTT.

V is TRBV7-9 and J is TRBJ2-3, with TRBD1 as a possible D gene (5 bases). Germline V lookup: CDR1 SEHNR, CDR2 FQNEAQ (reference sequence). V lost 2 bases, J lost 8 bases, and 11 bases lay in between. The CDR3 spans 13 residues. The CDR3: CASSLTRTTTQYF. As DNA, the CDR3 is TGTGCCAGCAGCTTAACAAGGACAACTACGCAGTATTTT.